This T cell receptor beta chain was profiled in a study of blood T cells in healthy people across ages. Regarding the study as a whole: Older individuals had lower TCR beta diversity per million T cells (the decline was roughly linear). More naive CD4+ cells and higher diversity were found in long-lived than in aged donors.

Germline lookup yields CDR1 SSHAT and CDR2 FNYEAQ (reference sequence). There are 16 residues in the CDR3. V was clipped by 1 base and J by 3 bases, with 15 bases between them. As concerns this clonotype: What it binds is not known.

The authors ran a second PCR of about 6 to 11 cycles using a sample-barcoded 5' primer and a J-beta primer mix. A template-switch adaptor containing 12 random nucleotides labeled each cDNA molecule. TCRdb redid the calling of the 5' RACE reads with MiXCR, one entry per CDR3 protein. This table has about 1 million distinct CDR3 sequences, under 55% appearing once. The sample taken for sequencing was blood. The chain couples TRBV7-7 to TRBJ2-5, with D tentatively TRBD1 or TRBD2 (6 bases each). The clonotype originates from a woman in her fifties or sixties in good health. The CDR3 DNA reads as TGTGCCAGCAGCTTAGTCGTGGGGGGCCCCAAAGAGACCCAGTACTTC. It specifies CASSLVVGGPKETQYF.